These 30 T cell receptor beta chains were sequenced from one sample in a study of control samples from healthy donors and cancer patients. Method: immunoSEQ multiplex PCR; TCRdb's copy keeps in-frame clones and lacks some. The table has 97,000 or so clones, 92% seen once; the top ten hold about 2.5%. The sequenced sample consisted of blood. These receptors were obtained from a woman between 18 and 29 years old in good health.

The CDR3 bases are TGTGCCAGCAGGGCCGGGACAGGGGGCGATCGGGGCAATCAGCCCCAGCATTTT. Encoded protein: CASRAGTGGDRGNQPQHF. The chain carries TRBV7-8 and TRBJ1-5; 12 bases are a match to TRBD1. Germline lookup yields CDR1 SGHVS and CDR2 FQNEAQ. V was pared by 6 bases and J by 2 bases, with 11 bases of the junction left unmatched. The CDR3 contains 18 residues.

The gene calls are TRBV2 and TRBJ1-1, with D unresolved. Germline V gene data show CDR1 as SNHLY and CDR2 as FYNNEI. Between the trimmed V and J ends, which lost 2 bases and 0 bases, there was a span of 22 bases. The CDR3 contains 19 residues. CDR3 protein: CASSEKLERYEGVNTEAFF. CDR3 DNA: TGTGCCAGCAGTGAAAAGTTGGAACGATACGAGGGTGTGAACACTGAAGCTTTCTTT. Full variable domain (remainder filled in from reference TRBV2 and TRBJ1-1): EPEVTQTPSHQVTQMGQEVILRCVPISNHLYFYWYRQILGQKVEFLVSFYNNEISEKSEIFDDQFSVERPDGSNFTLKIRSTKLEDSAMYFCASSEKLERYEGVNTEAFFGQGTRLTVV.

This chain joins TRBV10-3 and TRBJ1-2, with 7 positions matching TRBD1. The V segment lost 10 bases and the J segment 2 bases; nucleotides outside the gene matches: 10. Germline CDR1 ENHRY, CDR2 SYGVKD. This CDR3 comprises 14 residues. The CDR3 sequence: CATRGDRTNYGYTF. The DNA of the CDR3 is TGTGCCACTCGGGGGGACAGAACAAACTATGGCTACACCTTC.

The rearrangement uses TRBV6-5 and TRBJ2-2; no firm D call. V was cut by 5 bases and J by 6 bases, with 10 bases left in between. The CDR3 has 13 residues. Germline CDR1 is MNHEY and CDR2 is SVGAGI. The CDR3 protein is CASSNEEAGELFF. CDR3 sequence (DNA): TGTGCCAGCAGTAATGAAGAGGCCGGGGAGCTGTTTTTT.

The chain uses TRBV6-6 and TRBJ1-5; D may be TRBD1 (6 bases). Trimming pared 5 bases from V and 5 bases from J, leaving 22 bases between. This CDR3 is built from 17 residues. Looked up from germline, CDR1 is MNHNY and CDR2 is SVGAGI (reference sequence). The CDR3 protein is CASSPNRQARVDQPQHF. The CDR3 region has the DNA TGTGCCAGCAGTCCGAACCGACAGGCCAGGGTAGATCAGCCCCAGCATTTT.

This clone was seen only once. The chain couples TRBV5-8 to TRBJ2-7; D ambiguous. The CDR3 totals 10 residues. Germline loops: CDR1 SGHTS, CDR2 YDEGEE. V was trimmed by 4 bases and J by 10 bases, leaving 9 bases between them. The CDR3 reads CASSLQIQYF. CDR3 in DNA: TGTGCCAGCAGCCTACAGATTCAGTACTTC.

This clone was counted a single time. The CDR3 nucleotides read TGTGCCAGCAGCCGCCCAGCGGGCCTCCAAGAGACCCAGTACTTC. Encoded protein: CASSRPAGLQETQYF. The chain uses TRBV3-1 (or the pseudogene TRBV3-2) and TRBJ2-5, with D perhaps matching TRBD2 (6 bases). This CDR3 is 15 amino acids long. The V and J ends lost 4 bases and 1 base respectively, with 13 bases between them. CDR1 and CDR2 from the germline V gene are LGHDT and YNNKEL (reference sequence).

The chain has TRBV6-1 and TRBJ2-7, with a tentative D call TRBD1 (6 bases). In germline, CDR1 is MNHNS, CDR2 SASEGT. V gave up 0 bases and J gave up 3 bases, with 9 bases separating them. The CDR3 extends over 14 amino acids. The CDR3 nucleotides read TGTGCCAGCAGTGAAGCTGAGACAGGCTACGAGCAGTACTTC. Encoded protein: CASSEAETGYEQYF.

This chain connects TRBV19 to TRBJ1-5; no clear D. The CDR3 has 13 amino acids. The ends were cut back, 9 bases at V and 2 bases at J, with 11 bases in the middle. The germline CDR1 and CDR2 sequences are LNHDA and SQIVND (reference sequence). CDR3: CASSPRGNQPQHF. CDR3 DNA sequence: TGTGCCAGCTCCCCGCGGGGCAATCAGCCCCAGCATTTT.

The rearrangement links TRBV28 to TRBJ2-7; 10 bases match TRBD2. The CDR3 runs 18 residues. Germline lookup yields CDR1 MDHEN and CDR2 SYDVKM. V gave up 5 bases and J gave up 3 bases; unmatched junction bases: 16. In nucleotides, the CDR3 is TGTGCCAGCAGTCACGTCATGTATGGACGGACTAGCGGCTACGAGCAGTACTTC. It translates to CASSHVMYGRTSGYEQYF.

V usage is TRBV19 and J usage is TRBJ2-2, with TRBD1 matching 9 bases. Germline CDR1 and CDR2: LNHDA and SQIVND (reference sequence). With V trimmed by 6 bases and J by 1 base, 6 bases remained unmatched. The CDR3 length is 16 residues. The DNA of the CDR3 is TGTGCCAGTAGGCTCCGGGACAGGGTGAACACCGGGGAGCTGTTTTTT. Amino acids: CASRLRDRVNTGELFF. Supplemented by reference TRBV19 and TRBJ2-2, the full variable domain reads DGGITQSPKYLFRKEGQNVTLSCEQNLNHDAMYWYRQDPGQGLRLIYYSQIVNDFQKGDIAEGYSVSREKKESFPLTVTSAQKNPTAFYLCASRLRDRVNTGELFFGEGSRLTVL.

The chain couples TRBV10-2 to TRBJ2-1; no firm D call. The CDR3 is 13 amino acids. Deletions cut 5 bases from V and 1 base from J, with 6 bases between. Germline lookup yields CDR1 WSHSY and CDR2 SAAADI. The CDR3, as DNA: TGCGCCAGCAGTAAAGGATCCTACAATGAGCAGTTCTTC. The encoded protein is CASSKGSYNEQFF.

The chain combines TRBV6-4 with TRBJ2-2; 10 bases map to TRBD2. Germline CDR1 is MRHNA and CDR2 is SNTAGT. The junction had 4 bases not matched to a gene; V was cut back by 3 bases and J by 6 bases. The CDR3 spans 15 residues. The CDR3 loop reads CASSDDSGGPGELFF. The CDR3 bases are TGTGCCAGCAGTGATGATAGCGGGGGGCCCGGGGAGCTGTTTTTT.

The rearrangement joins TRBV7-9 to TRBJ1-1; D gene uncertain. Germline CDR1 and CDR2: SEHNR and FQNEAQ (reference sequence). Trimming removed 4 bases from V and 8 bases from J, with 17 bases in between. CDR3 length equals 14 residues. The CDR3 protein is CASSYQLRREEAFF. The CDR3 DNA follows: TGTGCCAGCAGCTACCAATTACGGCGGGAGGAAGCTTTCTTT.

CDR3 sequence: CASRGSNSPLHF. The DNA for the CDR3 is TGTGCCAGCAGGGGTTCCAATTCACCCCTCCACTTT. V and J are TRBV6-6 and TRBJ1-6, with unresolved D. The V end was cut by 6 bases, the J end by 7 bases, with 7 bases between. In germline, CDR1 is MNHNY, CDR2 SVGAGI (reference sequence). This CDR3 has 12 amino acids.

This clone has a single count. This chain connects TRBV24-1 to TRBJ2-2, with 9 bases matching TRBD1. The CDR3 has 16 residues. CDR1 KGHDR and CDR2 SFDVKD come from the germline V gene. J gave up 7 bases and V 5 bases, and 10 bases lay outside the gene matches. The CDR3 nucleotides read TGTGCCACCAGTGTCCCCGCTGGGACAGGGAACGGGGAGCTGTTTTTT. Residues: CATSVPAGTGNGELFF.

This clone has only a few counts. This chain links TRBV27 with TRBJ1-3; D call uncertain. Germline V lookup: CDR1 MNHEY, CDR2 SMNVEV (reference sequence). Between the trimmed V and J ends, which lost 6 bases and 4 bases, there was a span of 10 bases. The CDR3 sequence is 13 residues long. CDR3 loop: CASRSWSGNTIYF. CDR3 nucleotides: TGTGCCAGCAGATCTTGGTCCGGAAACACCATATATTTT.

The chain carries TRBV6-2 or TRBV6-3 and TRBJ2-2, with TRBD2 matching over 10 bases. J was trimmed by 7 bases and V by 4 bases; bases with no gene match: 6. CDR1 is MNHEY and CDR2 is SVGEGT in the germline V gene. This CDR3 is built from 15 residues. The CDR3 region has the DNA TGTGCCAGCAGTTCGCTAGCGGGAGCGGGCGGGGAGCTGTTTTTT. Translation gives CASSSLAGAGGELFF.

V usage is TRBV15 and J usage is TRBJ1-6; D is possibly TRBD1 (6 bases). The CDR3 loop spans 13 amino acids. Trimming removed 6 bases from V and 10 bases from J, with 13 bases in between. Per the germline V gene, CDR1 is LNHNV and CDR2 is YYDKDF (reference sequence). The CDR3 region is CATSITRGSPLHF. The CDR3 DNA reads as TGTGCCACCAGTATTACAAGGGGGTCACCCCTCCACTTT.

V gene TRBV15 combines with J gene TRBJ2-3; 9 positions agree with TRBD1. CDR1 is LNHNV, CDR2 YYDKDF, per germline (reference sequence). CDR3 length equals 14 residues. Unmatched junction bases numbered 4, after V lost 1 base and J lost 8 bases. Here the CDR3 reads CATSRAQGASTQYF. CDR3 sequence (DNA): TGTGCCACCAGCAGAGCACAGGGGGCGAGTACGCAGTATTTT.

V and J are TRBV10-1 and TRBJ2-2; TRBD1 matches at 7 bases. Germline lookup yields CDR1 WNHNN and CDR2 SYGVQD (reference sequence). V shed 5 bases, J shed 6 bases, and the junction held 3 bases outside the gene matches. The CDR3 has 13 residues. This CDR3 reads CASSTGAAGELFF. CDR3 DNA sequence: TGCGCCAGCAGTACAGGGGCGGCCGGGGAGCTGTTTTTT.

This clone has a handful of counts. The CDR3 sequence: CASSTQNSPLHF. In nucleotides, the CDR3 is TGTGCCAGCAGTACGCAGAATTCACCCCTCCACTTT. V and J are TRBV6-5 and TRBJ1-6; D is unclear. This CDR3 contains 12 residues. The ends were cut back, 5 bases at V and 7 bases at J, with 6 bases in the middle. Germline CDR1 is MNHEY and CDR2 is SVGAGI.

The gene calls are TRBV9 and TRBJ1-1; 7 bases align to TRBD1. CDR1 and CDR2 (germline): SGDLS, YYNGEE. The CDR3 length is 16 residues. V trimming: 4 bases; J trimming: 1 base; junction bases outside the gene matches: 10. DNA for the CDR3: TGTGCCAGCAGCCCCCACAGGGACAGAAAGAACACTGAAGCTTTCTTT. This gives the protein CASSPHRDRKNTEAFF.

There are a few counts of this clone. The chain combines TRBV7-9 with TRBJ1-2; D not resolved. Trimming pared 5 bases from V and 5 bases from J, leaving 12 bases between. This CDR3 comprises 13 residues. CDR1 and CDR2 from the germline V gene are SEHNR and FQNEAQ (reference sequence). The CDR3: CASSRSAQYGYTF. CDR3 nucleotide sequence: TGTGCCAGCAGCCGTTCAGCGCAGTATGGCTACACCTTC.

V gene TRBV4-3 combines with J gene TRBJ1-5, with no clear D. The CDR3 sequence is 15 residues long. Germline CDR1 and CDR2: LGHNA and YSLEER. Deletions cut 0 bases from V and 4 bases from J, with 10 bases between. The CDR3 protein is CASSQEFTGNQPQHF. CDR3 DNA sequence: TGCGCCAGCAGCCAAGAATTTACTGGAAATCAGCCCCAGCATTTT.

About this clone itself: The junction shows a germline mismatch at one end, possibly a read error. The gene calls are TRBV7-7 and TRBJ2-3; the match to TRBD2 covers 13 bases. The germline V gene encodes CDR1 SSHAT and CDR2 FNYEAQ (reference sequence). The CDR3 runs to 15 residues. The CDR3 nucleotides are TGTGCTAGCAGCTTAGGACTAGCGGGAGCAGATACGCAGTATTTT. It codes for CASSLGLAGADTQYF.

The chain has TRBV6-4 and TRBJ2-2; D might be TRBD2 (6 bases). CDR1 and CDR2 from the germline V gene are MRHNA and SNTAGT. The CDR3 sequence is 14 residues long. Trimming took off 6 bases at V and 1 base at J, with 9 bases between the two ends. The CDR3 reads CASSQEGNTGELFF. The CDR3 DNA is TGTGCCAGCAGCCAGGAGGGGAACACCGGGGAGCTGTTTTTT.

The rearrangement links TRBV7-8 to TRBJ2-5; unclear D gene. This CDR3 region has 19 residues. Germline V CDR1 and CDR2: SGHVS, FQNEAQ. The V gene lost 4 bases and the J gene lost 2 bases, with 26 bases spanning the gap. CDR3 sequence: CASSSPGERFLQAQETQYF. CDR3 DNA: TGTGCCAGCAGCTCCCCTGGAGAGAGGTTTCTGCAGGCACAAGAGACCCAGTACTTC.

The J gene is TRBJ2-5, the V gene TRBV5-4; D call uncertain. The CDR3 runs 13 residues. CDR1 is SGHNT, CDR2 YYREEE, per germline (reference sequence). V gave up 0 bases and J gave up 1 base, with 4 bases separating them. The DNA for the CDR3 is TGTGCCAGCAGCTTGGGGGCCCAAGAGACCCAGTACTTC. The encoded protein is CASSLGAQETQYF.

This clone occurred once. The gene calls are TRBV27 and TRBJ1-3; D remains ambiguous. Germline lookup yields CDR1 MNHEY and CDR2 SMNVEV (reference sequence). The length of the CDR3 is 10 residues. Trimming pared 9 bases from V and 1 base from J, leaving 1 base between. The CDR3, as DNA: TGTGCCAGGTCTGGAAACACCATATATTTT. This encodes CARSGNTIYF.